This entry lists 18 T cell receptor beta chains sequenced from one sample in a study of beta chain features in type 1 diabetes. The investigators reverse transcribed all of the isolated RNA, so they sequenced expressed TCRB transcripts. Sequencing used immunoSEQ multiplex PCR; TCRdb keeps in-frame clones, though not all of them. This sample has about half a million clones, with around 10% found just once. Sequenced material: naive CD4+ T cells from blood. These receptors originate from a woman in her late teens or twenties in good health.

This clone appeared a few times. The chain uses TRBV4-2 and TRBJ1-4; no clear D. The V and J ends lost 0 bases and 3 bases respectively, with 8 bases between them. The CDR3 extends over 15 amino acids. Germline CDR1 LGHNA, CDR2 YNFKEQ. The CDR3 region is CASSQDKRPNEKLFF. The CDR3 nucleotides are TGTGCCAGCAGCCAAGATAAAAGGCCTAATGAAAAACTGTTTTTT.

A few counts support this clone. The V call is TRBV4-2, the J call TRBJ1-1, with D perhaps TRBD1 (6 bases). This CDR3 region has 16 residues. Germline CDR1 is LGHNA and CDR2 is YNFKEQ. Trimming took 3 bases from V and 1 from J, leaving 15 bases between them. CDR3 loop: CASSQGPGHTNTEAFF. CDR3 nucleotides: TGTGCCAGCAGCCAGGGACCGGGACATACGAACACTGAAGCTTTCTTT.

The J gene is TRBJ1-2, the V gene TRBV4-1; D ambiguous. The CDR3 is 12 amino acids. V was clipped by 4 bases and J by 6 bases, with 9 bases between them. Germline V lookup: CDR1 MGHRA, CDR2 YSYEKL. CDR3 in amino acids: CASSRGRDGYTF. The CDR3 DNA sequence: TGCGCCAGCAGCCGTGGACGGGATGGCTACACCTTC.

This clone was seen more than once but under ten times. The chain is built from TRBV4-2 and TRBJ2-6; weak D call: TRBD1 (6 bases). Trimming removed 0 bases at V and 0 bases at J, with 12 bases between. The CDR3 runs to 18 residues. The germline gives CDR1 LGHNA, CDR2 YNFKEQ. CDR3 DNA sequence: TGTGCCAGCAGCCAAGATTTGAGGACAGACTCTGGGGCCAACGTCCTGACTTTC. This sequence encodes CASSQDLRTDSGANVLTF.

The sample holds a few counts of this clone. The gene calls are TRBV30 and TRBJ2-1; 7 positions agree with TRBD2. The germline gives CDR1 GTSNPN, CDR2 SVGIG (reference sequence). J gave up 2 bases and V 5 bases, and 9 bases lay outside the gene matches. This CDR3 spans 15 amino acids. Here the CDR3 reads CAWGRTSEAYNEQFF. The CDR3 coding sequence is TGTGCCTGGGGTCGAACTAGCGAGGCCTACAATGAGCAGTTCTTC.

This clone was seen only a few times. This rearrangement joins TRBV18 to TRBJ2-1; 10 bases match TRBD2. Germline-derived CDR1 and CDR2 are KGHSH and LQKENI. Trimming took 6 bases from V and 5 from J; bases not matched to a gene: 10. This CDR3 has 16 residues. DNA of the CDR3: TGTGCCAGCTCGCTCGTCCTAGCGGGAGTTAACAATGAGCAGTTCTTC. This codes for CASSLVLAGVNNEQFF.

This clone was seen only a few times. The chain carries TRBV14 and TRBJ2-7; the match to TRBD1 covers 8 bases. CDR1 and CDR2 from the germline V gene are SGHDN and FVKESK. The length of the CDR3 is 16 residues. The ends lost 1 base at V and 5 bases at J; junction bases unmatched: 10. The CDR3 loop is CASSQATGALMHEQYF. The CDR3 region has the DNA TGTGCCAGCAGCCAAGCGACAGGGGCTTTGATGCACGAGCAGTACTTC.

This clone was seen only a few times. The V call is TRBV4-3, the J call TRBJ2-2; either TRBD1 or TRBD2 may supply D (5 bases each). This CDR3 region has 15 residues. V dropped 2 bases and J dropped 15 bases, with 22 bases sitting between them. In germline, CDR1 is LGHNA, CDR2 YSLEER. The CDR3 coding sequence is TGCGCCAGCAGCCAATCCCCGAAGAGGGGCTTCACGATGTTTTTT. It specifies CASSQSPKRGFTMFF.

This clone was detected only a few times. The chain combines TRBV29-1 with TRBJ2-3; perhaps TRBD1 as D (5 bases). V was cut by 4 bases and J by 10 bases, with 15 bases left in between. CDR3 length equals 12 residues. Germline lookup yields CDR1 SQVTM and CDR2 ANQGSEA. Here the CDR3 reads CSVVYRPPAQYF. CDR3 DNA: TGCAGCGTTGTGTACAGGCCGCCCGCGCAGTATTTT.

This clone was recorded a few times. Additional DNA sequences in this sample encode the identical CDR3. This rearrangement joins TRBV7-2 to TRBJ1-1; D gene uncertain. Germline CDR1 is SGHTA and CDR2 is FQGNSA. The CDR3 contains 12 residues. V lost 2 bases and J 1 base, leaving 2 bases between the germline ends. Written as DNA, the CDR3 is TGTGCCAGCAGCTTAACGAACACTGAAGCTTTCTTT. This codes for CASSLTNTEAFF.

This rearrangement joins TRBV6-1 to TRBJ1-5; possibly TRBD1 for D (5 bases). CDR1 and CDR2 (germline): MNHNS, SASEGT. The V end was cut by 3 bases, the J end by 2 bases, with 11 bases between. The CDR3 extends over 15 amino acids. This chain's CDR3 is CASSDRQGGNQPQHF. The DNA for the CDR3 is TGTGCCAGCAGTGATCGGCAGGGCGGCAATCAGCCCCAGCATTTT.

This clone has only a few counts. This chain uses TRBV5-6 with TRBJ2-7; D uncertain. V lost 5 bases and J lost 0, with 6 bases in between. CDR3 length: 12 amino acids. Germline V gives CDR1 SGHDT, CDR2 YYEEEE. CDR3 in DNA: TGTGCCAGCAGTGCGGTCTCCTACGAGCAGTACTTC. Its translation: CASSAVSYEQYF.

The genes are TRBV18 and TRBJ2-7; possible D gene TRBD1, 6 bases. Trimming took 3 bases from V and 1 from J, leaving 13 bases between them. This CDR3 is 15 amino acids long. Germline CDR1 reads KGHSH; CDR2 reads LQKENI. CDR3 DNA: TGTGCCAGCTCACCCAGACAGGATTTTTCCTACGAGCAGTACTTC. Encoded protein: CASSPRQDFSYEQYF.

Comments on this clone: Additional DNA sequences in this sample encode the identical CDR3. The gene calls are TRBV2 and TRBJ2-7; the D is unclear. Trimming removed 4 bases at V and 3 bases at J, with 4 bases between. In germline, CDR1 is SNHLY, CDR2 FYNNEI. The CDR3 contains 11 residues. The CDR3 nucleotides read TGTGCCAGCAGTGCTTTCTACGAGCAGTACTTC. Residues: CASSAFYEQYF.

This clone was detected a few times. This chain uses TRBV9 with TRBJ1-1; D unclear. In germline, CDR1 is SGDLS, CDR2 YYNGEE. Trimming shortened V by 6 bases and J by 1 base, and 10 bases separated the two germline ends. The CDR3 runs 13 residues. The CDR3 region has the DNA TGTGCCAGCACGGCCCATCGGAACACTGAAGCTTTCTTT. Protein sequence: CASTAHRNTEAFF. Looking up the rest from reference TRBV9 and TRBJ1-1 gives the full variable domain: DSGVTQTPKHLITATGQRVTLRCSPRSGDLSVYWYQQSLDQGLQFLIQYYNGEERAKGNILERFSAQQFPDLHSELNLSSLELGDSALYFCASTAHRNTEAFFGQGTRLTVV.

The chain combines TRBV15 with TRBJ2-2; a weak D match, TRBD2 (5 bases). V lost 3 bases, J lost 6 bases, and 14 bases lay in between. This CDR3 contains 15 residues. From germline, CDR1 is LNHNV and CDR2 YYDKDF (reference sequence). CDR3 sequence: CATSSRGLSAGELFF. The CDR3 DNA follows: TGTGCCACCAGCAGCCGCGGGTTGAGCGCCGGGGAGCTGTTTTTT.

This clone has just a few counts. The chain couples TRBV7-8 to TRBJ1-1; a weak D match, TRBD1 (6 bases). Trimming shortened V by 6 bases and J by 4 bases, and 15 bases separated the two germline ends. This CDR3 is 14 amino acids long. Germline V CDR1 and CDR2: SGHVS, FQNEAQ. CDR3 sequence: CASRLRGGRTEAFF. CDR3 coding DNA: TGTGCCAGCAGGCTTAGGGGGGGACGCACTGAAGCTTTCTTT. Complete variable domain (other parts from reference TRBV7-8 and TRBJ1-1): GAGVSQSPRYKVAKRGQDVALRCDPISGHVSLFWYQQALGQGPEFLTYFQNEAQLDKSGLPSDRFFAERPEGSVSTLKIQRTQQEDSAVYLCASRLRGGRTEAFFGQGTRLTVV.

This chain connects TRBV10-3 to TRBJ2-7; 9 nucleotides align to TRBD1. The CDR3 has 14 amino acids. J lost 4 bases, V lost 10 bases, and 11 bases had no gene match. In germline, CDR1 is ENHRY, CDR2 SYGVKD. CDR3 bases: TGTGCCACCCAACAGGGGGCCGCGGCTTACGAGCAGTACGTC. It codes for CATQQGAAAYEQYV.